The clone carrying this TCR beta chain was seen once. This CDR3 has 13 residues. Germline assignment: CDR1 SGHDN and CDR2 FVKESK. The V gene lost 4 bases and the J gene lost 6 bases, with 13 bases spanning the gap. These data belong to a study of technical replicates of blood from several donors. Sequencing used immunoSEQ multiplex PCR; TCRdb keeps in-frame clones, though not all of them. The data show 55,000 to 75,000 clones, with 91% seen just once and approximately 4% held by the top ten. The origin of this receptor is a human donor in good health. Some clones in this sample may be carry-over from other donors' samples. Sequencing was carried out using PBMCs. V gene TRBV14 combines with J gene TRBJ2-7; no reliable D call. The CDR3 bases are TGTGCCAGCAGCCCAACGCGTCTAGGCGAGCAGTACTTC. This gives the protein CASSPTRLGEQYF.